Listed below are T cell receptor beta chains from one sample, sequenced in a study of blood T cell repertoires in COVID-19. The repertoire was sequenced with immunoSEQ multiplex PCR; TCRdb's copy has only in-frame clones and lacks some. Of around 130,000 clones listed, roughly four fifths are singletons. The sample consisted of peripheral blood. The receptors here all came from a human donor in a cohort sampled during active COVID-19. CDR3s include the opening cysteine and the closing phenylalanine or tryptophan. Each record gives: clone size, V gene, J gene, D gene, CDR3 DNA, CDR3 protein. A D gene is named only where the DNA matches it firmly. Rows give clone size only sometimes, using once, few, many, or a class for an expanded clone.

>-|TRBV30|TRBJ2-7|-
TGTGCCTGGGGTGAGATCTACGAGCAGTACTTC
CAWGEIYEQYF
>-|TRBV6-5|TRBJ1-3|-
TGTGCCAGCACGAGCTCTGGAAACACCATATATTTT
CASTSSGNTIYF
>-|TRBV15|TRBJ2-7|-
TGTGCCACCAGCAGAGATCAGGCAGGGGCACTCTACGAGCAGTACTTC
CATSRDQAGALYEQYF
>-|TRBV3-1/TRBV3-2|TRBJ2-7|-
TGTGCCAGCAGCCAGGAACAGCACGAGCAGTACTTC
CASSQEQHEQYF
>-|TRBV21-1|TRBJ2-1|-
TGTGCCAGCGGCTCGGCGGGACAGGGGGTCTCCTACAATGAGCAGTTCTTC
CASGSAGQGVSYNEQFF
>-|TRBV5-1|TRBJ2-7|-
TGCGCCAGCAGGGAGGGGTACGAGCAGTACTTC
CASREGYEQYF
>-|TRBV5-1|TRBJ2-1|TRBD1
TGCGCCAGCAGCTCCGGGACAGGGGCCTCCTACAATGAGCAGTTCTTC
CASSSGTGASYNEQFF
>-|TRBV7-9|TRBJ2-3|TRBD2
TGTGCCAGCAGCTCACCCTTGGACACGAGCGGGGGCGGGACAGATACGCAGTATTTT
CASSSPLDTSGGGTDTQYF
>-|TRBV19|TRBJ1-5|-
TGTGCCAGTAGTATAGATGGAGGGTTTAATCAGCCCCAGCATTTT
CASSIDGGFNQPQHF
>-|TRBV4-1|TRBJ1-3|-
TGCGCCAGCAGCCAAGAAGGGGCCCGGAGGGCTGGAAACACCATATATTTT
CASSQEGARRAGNTIYF
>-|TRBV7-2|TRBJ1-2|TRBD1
TGTGCCAGCAGTTCGGGACAGAACTATGGCTACACCTTC
CASSSGQNYGYTF
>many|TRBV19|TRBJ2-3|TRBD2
TGTGCCAGTAGTCCCACTAGCGGGGGGGTCGGAGATACGCAGTATTTT
CASSPTSGGVGDTQYF
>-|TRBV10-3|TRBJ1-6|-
TGTGCCATCAGTGAGTCATCGAGACAGGCCCTAACCGGGGCAAATTCACCCCTCCACTTT
CAISESSRQALTGANSPLHF
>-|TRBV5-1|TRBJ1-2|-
TGCGCCAGCAGCTTGGATAGGGGCTATGGCTACACCTTC
CASSLDRGYGYTF
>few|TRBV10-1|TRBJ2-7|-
TGCGCCAGCAGTGCCCCCTCCGAGCAGTACTTC
CASSAPSEQYF
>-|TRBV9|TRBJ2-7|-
TGTGCCAGCAGCGTAGGGGCAGGAAAAAGCTACGAGCAGTACTTC
CASSVGAGKSYEQYF
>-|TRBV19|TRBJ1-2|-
TGTGCCAGTAGTATCTCTCGGAGGGATGGCTACACCTTC
CASSISRRDGYTF
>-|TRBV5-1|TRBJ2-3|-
TGCGCCAGCAGCGTGGGGGGGGGCCACACAGATACGCAGTATTTT
CASSVGGGHTDTQYF
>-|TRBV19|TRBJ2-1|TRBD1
TGTGCCAGTAGTACGCTCGGTGGAGGGACAGGGGACAATGAGCAGTTCTTC
CASSTLGGGTGDNEQFF
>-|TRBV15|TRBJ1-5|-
TGTGCCACCAGCCGCTCGCCAGGGAATAGCAATCAGCCCCAGCATTTT
CATSRSPGNSNQPQHF
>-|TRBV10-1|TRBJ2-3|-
TGCGCCAGCAGTGATCGCCAGGGATGGACAGATACGCAGTATTTT
CASSDRQGWTDTQYF
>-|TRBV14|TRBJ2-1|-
TGTGCCAGCAGCCAACTTGGACAGTGGGACAATGAGCAGTTCTTC
CASSQLGQWDNEQFF
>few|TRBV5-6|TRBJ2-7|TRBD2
TGTGCCAGCAGCCCGTCAGCGGGGGATCCCTACGAGCAGTACTTC
CASSPSAGDPYEQYF
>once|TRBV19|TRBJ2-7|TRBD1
TGTGCCAGTAGTACCTACGGGACAGGGGAAACCGAGCAGTACTTC
CASSTYGTGETEQYF
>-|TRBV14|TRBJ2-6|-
TGTGCCAGCAGCCCTCGGGGTACTGGGGCCAACGTCCTGACTTTC
CASSPRGTGANVLTF
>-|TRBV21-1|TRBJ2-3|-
TGTGCCAGCAGCAAAAAAACTAGCGGGGAGCCTGATACGCAGTATTTT
CASSKKTSGEPDTQYF
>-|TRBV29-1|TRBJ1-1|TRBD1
TGCAGCGTAAATACAGGGGTAGACACTGAAGCTTTCTTT
CSVNTGVDTEAFF
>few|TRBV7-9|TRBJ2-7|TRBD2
TGTGCCAGCAGCCACGGACTAGCGGGACGCTACGAGCAGTACTTC
CASSHGLAGRYEQYF
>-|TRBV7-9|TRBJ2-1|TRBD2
TGTGCCAGCAGCCCGCGGGGGTCTGGGGGCAATGAGCAGTTCTTC
CASSPRGSGGNEQFF
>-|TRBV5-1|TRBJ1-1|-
TGCGCCAGCAGCCCACCGGGATGGGGAATGAACACTGAAGCTTTCTTT
CASSPPGWGMNTEAFF
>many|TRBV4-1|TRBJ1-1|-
TGCGCCAGCAGCCAAGGAGAGGGCTTGAACACTGAAGCTTTCTTT
CASSQGEGLNTEAFF
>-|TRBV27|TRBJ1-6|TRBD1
TGTGCCAGCAGTCCGATAGGGACAGGGATCCATTCACCCCTCCACTTT
CASSPIGTGIHSPLHF
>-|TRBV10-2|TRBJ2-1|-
TGCGCCAGCTCCCTGGAGGGGGGGCACATTGAGCAGTTCTTC
CASSLEGGHIEQFF
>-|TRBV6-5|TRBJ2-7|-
TGTGCCAGCAAGAGGGCGGGACAGAACTACGAGCAGTACTTC
CASKRAGQNYEQYF
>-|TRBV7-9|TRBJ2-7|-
TGTGCCAGCAGCTCGTCCCGGGCCGGGGAGTACTTC
CASSSSRAGEYF
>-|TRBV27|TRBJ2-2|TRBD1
TGTGCCAGCAGTTTGGGACAGGGGGCGACCGGGGAGCTGTTTTTT
CASSLGQGATGELFF
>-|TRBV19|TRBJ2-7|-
TGTGCCAGTAGTATAGTAAACAGGGTAGGCGGCGAGCAGTACTTC
CASSIVNRVGGEQYF
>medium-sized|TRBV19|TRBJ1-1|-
TGTGCCAGTAGTATAAAAGGGGGAATCACTGAAGCTTTCTTT
CASSIKGGITEAFF
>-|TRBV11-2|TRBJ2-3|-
TGTGCCAGCAGCTTAAGACAGGCAGCAGATACGCAGTATTTT
CASSLRQAADTQYF
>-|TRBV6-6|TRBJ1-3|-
TGTGCCAGCAGGACAGTTACACACTCTGGAAACACCATATATTTT
CASRTVTHSGNTIYF
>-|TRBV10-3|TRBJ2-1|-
TGTGCCATCAGTGTGGGGAGAAATGAGCAGTTCTTC
CAISVGRNEQFF
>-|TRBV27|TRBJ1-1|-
TGTGCCAGCAGACGGATGAGCGGGACTGAAGCTTTCTTT
CASRRMSGTEAFF
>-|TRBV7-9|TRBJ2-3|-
TGTGCCAGCAGCCTGACCGGGAGCACAGATACGCAGTATTTT
CASSLTGSTDTQYF
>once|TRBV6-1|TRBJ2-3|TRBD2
TGTGCCAGCAGTGCAGGAGCGGGGGGGCTTGGAGATACGCAGTATTTT
CASSAGAGGLGDTQYF
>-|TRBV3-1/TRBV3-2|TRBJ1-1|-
TGTGCCAGCAGCCAAGATCCTGCAGGGGTTGTCACTGAAGCTTTCTTT
CASSQDPAGVVTEAFF
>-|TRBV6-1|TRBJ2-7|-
TGTGCCAGCAGTGAGGCAGGTTACGAGCAGTACTTC
CASSEAGYEQYF
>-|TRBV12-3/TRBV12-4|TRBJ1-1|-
TGTGCCAGCAGTTACCGGGGTCGAGGAGCTTTCTTT
CASSYRGRGAFF
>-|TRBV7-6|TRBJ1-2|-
TGTGCCAGCAGCCCACAGGAAAACTATGGCTACACCTTC
CASSPQENYGYTF
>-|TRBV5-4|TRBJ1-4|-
TGTGCCAGCAGCCGAGATGGGGAGGAAAAACTGTTTTTT
CASSRDGEEKLFF